This T cell receptor beta chain was observed in a study of blood T cell repertoires in COVID-19. Study at large: The origin of the acute and convalescent COVID-19 samples was the United States, Italy and Spain. Nucleic acid was either cDNA or gDNA, and it came from T cells, B-cell-depleted T cells, or PBMCs.

The V gene's germline CDR1 is SGHRS and CDR2 YFSETQ. V dropped 5 bases and J dropped 2; count of bases not matched to a gene: 4. This CDR3 comprises 14 residues. Per the original data handling: Amplifying reference gene primers gave estimates of nucleated cell counts. The assay was immunoSEQ multiplex PCR, and TCRdb's table has in-frame clones only and misses some. D and trimming come from the DNA, and the V and J calls and clone size come from that table. Seen here are roughly 140,000 clones, 80% to 90% observed once, and the top ten hold around 6.7%. The specimen was peripheral blood. This clonotype originated in a woman between 45 and 60 years old in a cohort sampled during active or convalescent COVID-19. This chain connects TRBV5-1 to TRBJ2-3; 8 bases map to TRBD2. This CDR3 reads CASRLAVNTDTQYF. The CDR3 bases are TGCGCCAGCAGACTAGCGGTAAACACAGATACGCAGTATTTT. Filled out from reference TRBV5-1 and TRBJ2-3, the complete variable domain reads KAGVTQTPRYLIKTRGQQVTLSCSPISGHRSVSWYQQTPGQGLQFLFEYFSETQRNKGNFPGRFSGRQFSNSRSEMNVSTLELGDSALYLCASRLAVNTDTQYFGPGTRLTVL.